This T cell receptor (beta chain) originates from a study of cytomegalovirus exposure and HLA in healthy donors. The study's findings and limits: Diagnosis of cytomegalovirus status made by the classifier reportedly showed high specificity and sensitivity. DRB1 showed the most TCR associations and HLA-C the fewest in a later analysis, as rates varied by HLA locus. CMV serostatus was the sole immune exposure information available. There were some V segments, including TRBV6-2 and TRBV6-3, excluded as indistinguishable.

There are 12 residues in the CDR3. Trimming at V came to 11 bases and at J to 7 bases, leaving 4 bases not matched to a gene. Per the germline V gene, CDR1 is MDHEN and CDR2 is SYDVKM. 13 Jbeta primers and 60 Vbeta primers were used for the PCR. Sequenced by immunoSEQ multiplex PCR; TCRdb stores in-frame clones only, minus some. The data show roughly 130,000 clones, with around 80% seen just once and less than 1.5% held by the top ten. As regards this clone: The antigen is undetermined.

The TCR comes from a male donor in good health and CMV-seropositive. The material sequenced was PBMCs. J is TRBJ2-7 and V is TRBV28; 14 positions agree with TRBD2. The CDR3, as DNA: TGTGCCTCGGGACTAGCGGGAGTAGAGCAGTACTTC. Protein: CASGLAGVEQYF.